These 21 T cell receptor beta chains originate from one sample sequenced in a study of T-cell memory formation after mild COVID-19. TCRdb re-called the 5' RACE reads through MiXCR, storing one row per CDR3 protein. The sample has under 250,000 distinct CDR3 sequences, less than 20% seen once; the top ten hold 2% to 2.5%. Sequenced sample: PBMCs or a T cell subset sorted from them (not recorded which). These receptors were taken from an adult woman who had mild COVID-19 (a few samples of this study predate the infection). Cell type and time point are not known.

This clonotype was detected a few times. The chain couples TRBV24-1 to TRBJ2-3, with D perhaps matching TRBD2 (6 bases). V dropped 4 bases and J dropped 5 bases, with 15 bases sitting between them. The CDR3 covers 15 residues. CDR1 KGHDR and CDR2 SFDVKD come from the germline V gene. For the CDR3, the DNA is TGTGCCACCAGTGAATCGGGGGTGGTTAAAGATACGCAGTATTTT. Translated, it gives CATSESGVVKDTQYF.

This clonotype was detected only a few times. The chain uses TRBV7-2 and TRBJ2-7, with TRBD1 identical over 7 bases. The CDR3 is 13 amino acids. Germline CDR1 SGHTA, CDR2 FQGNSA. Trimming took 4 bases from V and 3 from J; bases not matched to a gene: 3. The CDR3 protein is CASSSDRHYEQYF. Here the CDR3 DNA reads TGTGCCAGCAGCTCGGACAGGCACTACGAGCAGTACTTC.

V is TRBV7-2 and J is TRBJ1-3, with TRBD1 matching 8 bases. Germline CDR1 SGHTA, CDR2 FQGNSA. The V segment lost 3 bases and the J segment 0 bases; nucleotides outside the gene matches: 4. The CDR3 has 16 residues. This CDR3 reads CASSLGQAFSGNTIYF. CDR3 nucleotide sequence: TGTGCCAGCAGCTTGGGACAGGCCTTCTCTGGAAACACCATATATTTT.

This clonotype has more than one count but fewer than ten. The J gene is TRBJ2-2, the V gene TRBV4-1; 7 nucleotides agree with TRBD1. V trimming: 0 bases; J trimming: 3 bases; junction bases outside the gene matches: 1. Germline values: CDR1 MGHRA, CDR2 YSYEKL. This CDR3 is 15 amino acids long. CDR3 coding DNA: TGCGCCAGCAGCCAAGATCAGGGGGACACCGGGGAGCTGTTTTTT. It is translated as CASSQDQGDTGELFF.

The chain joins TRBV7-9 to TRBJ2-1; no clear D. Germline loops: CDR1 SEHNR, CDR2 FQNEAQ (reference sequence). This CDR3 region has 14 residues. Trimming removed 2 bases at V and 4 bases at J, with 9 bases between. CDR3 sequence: CASSLQGPYNEQFF. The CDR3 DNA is TGTGCCAGCAGCTTACAAGGGCCGTACAATGAGCAGTTCTTC.

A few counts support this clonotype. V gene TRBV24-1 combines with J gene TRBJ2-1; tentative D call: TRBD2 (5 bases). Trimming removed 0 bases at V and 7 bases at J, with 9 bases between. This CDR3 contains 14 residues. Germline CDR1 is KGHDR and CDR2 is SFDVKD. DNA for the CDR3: TGTGCCACCAGTGATTTGCGCGGGCAGAATGAGCAGTTCTTC. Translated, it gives CATSDLRGQNEQFF.

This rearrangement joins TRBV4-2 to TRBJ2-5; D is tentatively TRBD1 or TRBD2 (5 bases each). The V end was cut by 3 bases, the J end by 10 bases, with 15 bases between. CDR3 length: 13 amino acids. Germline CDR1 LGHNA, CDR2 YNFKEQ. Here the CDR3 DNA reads TGTGCCAGCAGCCAGGGACCACCCGATGACCAGTACTTC. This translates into CASSQGPPDDQYF.

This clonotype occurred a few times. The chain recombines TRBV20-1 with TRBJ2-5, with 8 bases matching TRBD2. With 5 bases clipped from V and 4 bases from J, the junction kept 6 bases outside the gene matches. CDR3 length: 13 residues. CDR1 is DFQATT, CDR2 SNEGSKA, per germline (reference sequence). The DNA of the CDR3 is TGCAGTGCTCCTTCCGGGACTAGAGAGACCCAGTACTTC. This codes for CSAPSGTRETQYF.

CDR3: CAWSQVTGRTRQYF. CDR3 sequence (DNA): TGTGCCTGGAGTCAAGTGACAGGACGTACACGGCAGTACTTC. The chain is built from TRBV30 and TRBJ2-7, with D maybe TRBD1 (6 bases). V gave up 2 bases and J gave up 9 bases, with 20 bases separating them. The length of the CDR3 is 14 residues. CDR1 and CDR2 (germline): GTSNPN, SVGIG (reference sequence).

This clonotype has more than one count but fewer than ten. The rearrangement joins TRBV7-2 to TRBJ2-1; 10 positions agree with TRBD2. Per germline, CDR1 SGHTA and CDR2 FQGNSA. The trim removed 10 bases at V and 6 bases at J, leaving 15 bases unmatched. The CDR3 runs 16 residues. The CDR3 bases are TGTGCCACCCACCGGGAGAGACGGACTAGCGGCAATGAGCAGTTCTTC. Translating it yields CATHRERRTSGNEQFF.

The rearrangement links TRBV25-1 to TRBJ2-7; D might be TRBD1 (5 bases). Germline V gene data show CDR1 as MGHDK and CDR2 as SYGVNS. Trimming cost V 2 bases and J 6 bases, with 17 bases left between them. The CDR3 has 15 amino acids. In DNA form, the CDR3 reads TGTGCCAGCAGTGAACGGGCAGGGATGTCCCGCGAGCAGTACTTC. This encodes CASSERAGMSREQYF.

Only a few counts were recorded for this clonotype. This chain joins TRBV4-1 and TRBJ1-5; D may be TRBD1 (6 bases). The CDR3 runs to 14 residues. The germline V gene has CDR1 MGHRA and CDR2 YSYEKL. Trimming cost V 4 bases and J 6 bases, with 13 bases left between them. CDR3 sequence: CASSLGQGSQPQHF. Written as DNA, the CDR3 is TGCGCCAGCAGCCTGGGGCAGGGGAGTCAGCCCCAGCATTTT.

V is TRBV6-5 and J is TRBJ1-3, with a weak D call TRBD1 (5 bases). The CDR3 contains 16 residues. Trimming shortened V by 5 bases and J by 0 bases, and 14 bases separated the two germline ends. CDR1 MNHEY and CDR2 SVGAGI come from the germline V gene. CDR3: CASSIARGTSGNTIYF. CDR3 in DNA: TGTGCCAGCAGTATCGCGCGGGGCACCTCTGGAAACACCATATATTTT.

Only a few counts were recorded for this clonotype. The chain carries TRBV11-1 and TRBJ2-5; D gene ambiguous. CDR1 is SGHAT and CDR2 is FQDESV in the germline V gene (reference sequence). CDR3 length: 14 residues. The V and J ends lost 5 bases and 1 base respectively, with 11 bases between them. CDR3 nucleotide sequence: TGTGCCAGCAGCCTTTTTATGAGCCAAGAGACCCAGTACTTC. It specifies CASSLFMSQETQYF.

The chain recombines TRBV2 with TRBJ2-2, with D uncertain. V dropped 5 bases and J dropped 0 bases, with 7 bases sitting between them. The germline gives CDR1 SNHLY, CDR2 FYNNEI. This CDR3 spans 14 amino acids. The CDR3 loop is CASSPRTNTGELFF. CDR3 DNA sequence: TGTGCCAGCAGTCCCCGCACGAACACCGGGGAGCTGTTTTTT.

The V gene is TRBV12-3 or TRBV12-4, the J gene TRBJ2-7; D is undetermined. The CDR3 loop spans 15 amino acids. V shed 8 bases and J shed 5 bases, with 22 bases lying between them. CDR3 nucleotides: TGTGCCAGCTCCTCATCCCGGAGAGGAGTTCACGAGCAGTACTTC. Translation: CASSSSRRGVHEQYF.

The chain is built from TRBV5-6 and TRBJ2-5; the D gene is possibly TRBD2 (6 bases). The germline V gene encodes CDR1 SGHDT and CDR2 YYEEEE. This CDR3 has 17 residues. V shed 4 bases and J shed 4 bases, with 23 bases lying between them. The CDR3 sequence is CASSPRRGGLPPETQYF. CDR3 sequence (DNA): TGTGCCAGCAGCCCACGGAGGGGAGGACTCCCACCAGAGACCCAGTACTTC.

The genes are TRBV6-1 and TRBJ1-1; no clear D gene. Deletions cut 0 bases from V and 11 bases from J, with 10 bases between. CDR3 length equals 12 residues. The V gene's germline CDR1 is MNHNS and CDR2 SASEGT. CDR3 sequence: CASSEALARAFF. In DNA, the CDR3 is TGTGCCAGCAGTGAAGCTTTGGCTAGGGCTTTCTTT.

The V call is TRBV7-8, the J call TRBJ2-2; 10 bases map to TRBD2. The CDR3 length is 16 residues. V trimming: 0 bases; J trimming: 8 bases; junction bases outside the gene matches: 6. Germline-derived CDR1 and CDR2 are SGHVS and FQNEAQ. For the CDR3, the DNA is TGTGCCAGCAGCTTAGCGGTTCCTAGCGGGGGTGGGGAGCTGTTTTTT. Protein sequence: CASSLAVPSGGGELFF.

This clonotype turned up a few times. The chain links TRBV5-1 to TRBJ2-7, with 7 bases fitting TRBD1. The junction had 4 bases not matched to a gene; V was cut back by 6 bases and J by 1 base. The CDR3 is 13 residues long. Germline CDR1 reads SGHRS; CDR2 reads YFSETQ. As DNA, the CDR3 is TGCGCCAGCAAGGGGACAGATTCCTACGAGCAGTACTTC. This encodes CASKGTDSYEQYF.

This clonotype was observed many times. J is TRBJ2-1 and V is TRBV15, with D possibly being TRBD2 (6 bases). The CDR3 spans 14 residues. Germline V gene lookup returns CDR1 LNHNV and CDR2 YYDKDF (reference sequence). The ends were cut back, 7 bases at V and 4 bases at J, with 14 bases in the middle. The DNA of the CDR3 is TGTGCCACCACCGATGGGGGGTCGTACAATGAGCAGTTCTTC. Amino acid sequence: CATTDGGSYNEQFF.